The entry that follows covers one T cell receptor (beta chain) sequence. Its antigen is currently unknown. Researchers took RNA transcripts and amplified the TCR beta CDR3 regions from them. HTBI primers drove first-round RT-PCR of the TCR CDR3. TCRdb re-called the multiplex PCR reads with MiXCR, one entry per CDR3 protein. Of under 700,000 distinct CDR3 sequences listed, 46% are singletons. The CDR3 loop spans 15 amino acids. Germline loops: CDR1 SGHTA, CDR2 FQGNSA. V was cut by 6 bases and J by 1 base, with 15 bases left in between. The data were taken from a study of T cells in Graves' hyperthyroidism and ophthalmopathy. Study-wide results and caveats: Ophthalmopathy could be told apart from stable hyperthyroidism with a 13 V-J model. Most thyroid clonotypes with frequency above 0.001 were detected in blood.

The sequence was obtained from a woman between 18 and 29 years old with Graves' hyperthyroidism. Sequenced sample: peripheral blood or thyroid tissue (not recorded which). The chain carries TRBV7-2 and TRBJ2-5; perhaps TRBD2 as D (5 bases). CDR3 loop: CASSASEAGQETQYF. For the CDR3, the DNA is TGTGCCAGCAGTGCCAGCGAGGCGGGCCAAGAGACCCAGTACTTC.